This TCR beta chain was observed in a study of liver allograft versus peripheral blood T cells. Study summary: Transplanted-liver T cell receptor repertoires were compared with recipients' peripheral blood repertoires. Study-wide results and caveats: There were reportedly differences between T cell receptor repertoires inside liver allografts and those in peripheral blood.

By proportion, this clonotype is medium-sized (0.01 to 0.1%). Its target is unknown. The CDR3 extends over 11 amino acids. Germline values: CDR1 MNHEY, CDR2 SVGEGT. V was trimmed by 6 bases and J by 9 bases, leaving 9 bases between them. TCRdb independently ran MiXCR on the reads; one entry per CDR3 protein. The table includes 1,500 to 2,000 distinct CDR3 sequences, roughly 15% detected once. The rearrangement joins TRBV6-2 or TRBV6-3 to TRBJ2-1, with D uncertain. The source is a human patient who had a liver transplant. Some of the T cells may derive from the graft donor. The CDR3 coding sequence is TGTGCCAGCAGCCCCCGCCTTGAGCAGTTCTTC. Amino acids: CASSPRLEQFF.